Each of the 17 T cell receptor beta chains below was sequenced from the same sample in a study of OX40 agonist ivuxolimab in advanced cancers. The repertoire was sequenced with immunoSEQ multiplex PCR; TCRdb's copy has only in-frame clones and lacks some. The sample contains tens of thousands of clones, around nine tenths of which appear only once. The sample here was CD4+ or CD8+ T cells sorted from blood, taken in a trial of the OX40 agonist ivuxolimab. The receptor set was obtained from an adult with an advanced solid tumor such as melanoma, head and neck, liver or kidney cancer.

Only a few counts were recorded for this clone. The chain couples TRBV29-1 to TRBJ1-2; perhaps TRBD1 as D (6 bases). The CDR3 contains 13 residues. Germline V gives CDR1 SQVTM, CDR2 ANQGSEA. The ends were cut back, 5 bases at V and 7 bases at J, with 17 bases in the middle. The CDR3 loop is CSVSAGGAGGYTF. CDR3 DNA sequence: TGCAGCGTTTCGGCTGGGGGCGCCGGTGGCTACACCTTC. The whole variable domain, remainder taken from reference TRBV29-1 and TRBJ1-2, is SAVISQKPSRDICQRGTSLTIQCQVDSQVTMMFWYRQQPGQSLTLIATANQGSEATYESGFVIDKFPISRPNLTFSTLTVSNMSPEDSSIYLCSVSAGGAGGYTFGSGTRLTVV.

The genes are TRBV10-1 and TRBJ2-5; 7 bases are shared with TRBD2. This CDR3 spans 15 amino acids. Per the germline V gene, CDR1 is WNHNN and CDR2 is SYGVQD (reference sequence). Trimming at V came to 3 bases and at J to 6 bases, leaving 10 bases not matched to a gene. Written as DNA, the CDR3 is TGCGCCAGCAGTGATTCAGGAATGGGAGGGAAGACCCAGTACTTC. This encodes CASSDSGMGGKTQYF.

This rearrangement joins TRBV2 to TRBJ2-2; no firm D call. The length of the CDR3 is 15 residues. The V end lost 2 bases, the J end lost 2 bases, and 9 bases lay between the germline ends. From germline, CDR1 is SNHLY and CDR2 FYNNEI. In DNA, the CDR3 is TGTGCCAGCAGTGAAATGCAGGCCAACACCGGGGAGCTGTTTTTT. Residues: CASSEMQANTGELFF.

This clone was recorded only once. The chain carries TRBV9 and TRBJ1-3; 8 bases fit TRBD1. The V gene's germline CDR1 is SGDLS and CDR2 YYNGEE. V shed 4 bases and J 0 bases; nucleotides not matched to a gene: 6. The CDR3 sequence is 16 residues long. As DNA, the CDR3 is TGTGCCAGCAGCCTCCGGACAGGGCACTCTGGAAACACCATATATTTT. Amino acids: CASSLRTGHSGNTIYF.

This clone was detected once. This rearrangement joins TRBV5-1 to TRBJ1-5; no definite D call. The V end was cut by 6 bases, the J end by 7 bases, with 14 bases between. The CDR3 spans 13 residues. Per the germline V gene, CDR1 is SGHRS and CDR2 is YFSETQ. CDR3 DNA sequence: TGCGCCAGCACCCCCCGCGGAGGACAGCCCCAGCATTTT. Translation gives CASTPRGGQPQHF.

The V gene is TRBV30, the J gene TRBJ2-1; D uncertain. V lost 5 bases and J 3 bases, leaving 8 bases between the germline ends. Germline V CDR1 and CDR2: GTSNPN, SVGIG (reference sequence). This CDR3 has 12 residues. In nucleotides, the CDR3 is TGTGCCTGGCAGCCGGACTACAATGAGCAGTTCTTC. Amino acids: CAWQPDYNEQFF.

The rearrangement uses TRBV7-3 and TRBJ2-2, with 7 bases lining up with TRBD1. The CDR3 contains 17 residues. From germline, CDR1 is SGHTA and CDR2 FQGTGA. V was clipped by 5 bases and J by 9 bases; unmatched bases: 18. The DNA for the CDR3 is TGTGCCAGCAGCCGAAATCCTCGGGAAACAGGGGTGAGGGAGCTGTTTTTT. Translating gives CASSRNPRETGVRELFF.

DNA for the CDR3: TGTGCCAGCAGCGTAGCTCGCACTAGCGTCACCGGGGAGCTGTTTTTT. Translating it yields CASSVARTSVTGELFF. The rearrangement joins TRBV9 to TRBJ2-2, with 7 bases fitting TRBD2. Germline V lookup: CDR1 SGDLS, CDR2 YYNGEE. The CDR3 consists of 16 residues. After removal of 0 bases from V and 4 bases from J, the junction contained 6 bases not matched to a gene.

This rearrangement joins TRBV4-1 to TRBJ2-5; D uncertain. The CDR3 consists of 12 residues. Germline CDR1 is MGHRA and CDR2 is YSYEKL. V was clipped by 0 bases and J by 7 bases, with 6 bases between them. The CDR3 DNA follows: TGCGCCAGCAGCCAAGATCGGGCGACCCAGTACTTC. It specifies CASSQDRATQYF.

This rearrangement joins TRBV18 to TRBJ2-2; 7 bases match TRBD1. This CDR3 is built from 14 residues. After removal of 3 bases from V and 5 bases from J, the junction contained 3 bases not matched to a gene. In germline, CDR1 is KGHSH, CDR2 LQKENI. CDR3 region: CASSPTGRTGELFF. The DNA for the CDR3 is TGTGCCAGCTCACCGACAGGGCGGACCGGGGAGCTGTTTTTT.

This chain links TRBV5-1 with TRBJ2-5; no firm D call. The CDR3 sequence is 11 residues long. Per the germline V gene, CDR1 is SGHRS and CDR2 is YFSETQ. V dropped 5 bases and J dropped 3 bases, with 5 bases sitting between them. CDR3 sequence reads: CASRYEETQYF. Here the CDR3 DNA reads TGCGCCAGCAGGTATGAAGAGACCCAGTACTTC.

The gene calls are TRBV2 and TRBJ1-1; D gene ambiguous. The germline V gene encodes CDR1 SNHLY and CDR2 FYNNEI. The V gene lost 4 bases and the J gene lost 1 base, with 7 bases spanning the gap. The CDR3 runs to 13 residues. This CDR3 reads CASSVYTNTEAFF. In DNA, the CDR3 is TGTGCCAGCAGTGTATACACGAACACTGAAGCTTTCTTT.

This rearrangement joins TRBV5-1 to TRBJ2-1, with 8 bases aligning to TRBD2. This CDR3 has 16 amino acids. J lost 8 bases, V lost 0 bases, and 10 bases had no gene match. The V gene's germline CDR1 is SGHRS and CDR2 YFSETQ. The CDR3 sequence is CASSLDPALAGYEQFF. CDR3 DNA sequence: TGCGCCAGCAGCTTGGACCCCGCCCTAGCGGGCTATGAGCAGTTCTTC.

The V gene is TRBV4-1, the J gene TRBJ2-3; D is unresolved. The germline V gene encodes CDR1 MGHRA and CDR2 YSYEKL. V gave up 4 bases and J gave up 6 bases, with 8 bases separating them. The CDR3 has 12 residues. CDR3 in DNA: TGCGCCAGCAGCCCCGGTTGGGATACGCAGTATTTT. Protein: CASSPGWDTQYF.

CDR3: CASSMSVPDTQYF. As DNA, the CDR3 is TGTGCCAGCAGTATGAGTGTTCCAGATACGCAGTATTTT. V usage is TRBV28 and J usage is TRBJ2-3; D unresolved. The CDR3 is made up of 13 amino acids. V was clipped by 5 bases and J by 4 bases, with 10 bases between them. Germline V gives CDR1 MDHEN, CDR2 SYDVKM.

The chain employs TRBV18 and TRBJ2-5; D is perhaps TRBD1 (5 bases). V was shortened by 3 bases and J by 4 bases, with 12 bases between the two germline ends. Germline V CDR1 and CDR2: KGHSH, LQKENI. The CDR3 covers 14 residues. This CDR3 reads CASSPGPGLETQYF. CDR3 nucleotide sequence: TGTGCCAGCTCACCGGGGCCCGGGTTAGAGACCCAGTACTTC.

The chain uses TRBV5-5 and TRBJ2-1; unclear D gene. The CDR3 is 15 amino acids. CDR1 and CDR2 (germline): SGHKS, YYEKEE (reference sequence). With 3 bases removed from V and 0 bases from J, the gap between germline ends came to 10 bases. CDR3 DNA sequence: TGTGCCAGCAGCTCGTGGTTGGGCTCCTACAATGAGCAGTTCTTC. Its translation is CASSSWLGSYNEQFF.